This TCR beta chain was sequenced for a study of response to subunit inactivated influenza vaccine. As to this clonotype: Its antigen is unidentified.

General observations from the study: The authors put forward the suggestion that each seasonal influenza vaccination may bring in only a limited number of new T cells.

Via MiXCR, TCRdb re-called the RT-PCR reads, giving one row per CDR3 protein. The table records some 800,000 distinct CDR3 sequences, roughly 20% of them present only once. The sequenced sample was PBMCs from blood, obtained about 5 days after vaccination. This TCR came from a man aged 50 or older who received an inactivated influenza vaccine.

The CDR3 loop reads CASSWVAGQTQYF. The CDR3 DNA reads as TGTGCCAGCAGCTGGGTAGCGGGTCAGACCCAGTACTTC. The genes are TRBV5-6 and TRBJ2-5, with 7 bases aligning to TRBD2. Trimming at V came to 3 bases and at J to 6 bases, leaving 5 bases not matched to a gene. The CDR3 is made up of 13 amino acids. Germline CDR1 SGHDT, CDR2 YYEEEE.